These T cell receptor beta chains were read from a single sample in a study of blood T cell repertoires in COVID-19. Sequencing used immunoSEQ multiplex PCR; TCRdb keeps in-frame clones, though not all of them. The sample has about 150,000 clones; about 86% are singletons. The sequencing input was peripheral blood. These receptors were taken from a man between 65 and 85 years old with acute or convalescent COVID-19. Each CDR3 is given with its conserved first and last residue. Size is omitted from some rows. Given values are once, few, many or a class for expanded clones.

cdr3_aa | v_call | clone_size
CASLDSGSYNEQFF | TRBV28 | -
CASSFHRGDRGPEQYF | TRBV7-9 | -
CASSLGREGLQAETQYF | TRBV5-4 | -
CASSLALAGGTGELFF | TRBV7-9 | -
CAWSVLDLRLAGPYEQYF | TRBV30 | -
CASSLRGATSGIAKNIQYF | TRBV7-8 | -
CASRRGTGTGNSDTQYF | TRBV11-3 | once
CASSLRPTDYNSPLHF | TRBV27 | -
CASSQEAATGDYGYTF | TRBV4-2 | -
CASSLSGLADTQYF | TRBV27 | -
CASSPPSLNYGYTF | TRBV18 | -
CASSPSGEGKLFF | TRBV5-6 | -
CASSPRTGNYGYTF | TRBV13 | once
CASSPRDRYTEAFF | TRBV4-3 | -
CASAPGQGAFF | TRBV6-5 | many
CASSPGTSSNIQYF | TRBV4-3 | -
CASSLEAGRDYGYTF | TRBV5-4 | -
CASSQDRETQYF | TRBV4-3 | few
CAWSHTSGSIIYEQYF | TRBV30 | -
CASRPRAGEGPDTQYF | TRBV19 | once
CASIYSRGVGELFF | TRBV5-6 | -
CSVEGAGREQFF | TRBV29-1 | -
CAIRLGQMNTEAFF | TRBV10-3 | -
CASSLAGRVGNQPQHF | TRBV7-8 | -
CASRKGLAEADTQYF | TRBV5-4 | -
CASSIGQGIGNTIYF | TRBV7-2 | once
CASSIGLGPSYEQYF | TRBV19 | once
CASSYSSASSYEQYF | TRBV6-5 | -
CASSLNVGGYEQYF | TRBV27 | -
CASSPTGGYEQYF | TRBV6-6 | once
CASSQEETLAYEQYF | TRBV4-3 | -
CATSRDLTEATNEKLFF | TRBV15 | -
CASSQGITSGRFEQFF | TRBV14 | -
CASSLVSTELFF | TRBV28 | -
CASERQETQYF | TRBV2 | -
CAISERSSYNSPLHF | TRBV10-3 | -
CASSFSGTSGATVEQFF | TRBV5-1 | -
CASSQEGTGRYEQYF | TRBV3-1/TRBV3-2 | -
CAWSLQGAGTIYF | TRBV30 | -
CASSESGVLNEQFF | TRBV25-1 | -
CASSATSGRVTGELFF | TRBV21-1 | once
CASSRDRGMNTEAFF | TRBV7-2 | -
CASSPEVGWHQPQHF | TRBV9 | -
CASSIQNSPLHF | TRBV2 | -
CAWSVGTAVNEKLFF | TRBV30 | -
CASSLAVDYDYNEQFF | TRBV5-1 | -
CASAGQKNQPQHF | TRBV6-6 | -
CATESPGTGSINTQYF | TRBV24-1 | -
CASSLGKREPSYNEQFF | TRBV5-1 | -
CASSDHSGRADEQYF | TRBV19 | -
CASSSGTDLFGYTF | TRBV5-6 | -
CASSVWHSEAGELFF | TRBV9 | -
CAWRLRGPSRNTGELFF | TRBV30 | once
CASRLAGGSHEQYF | TRBV28 | -